Described below is a single T cell receptor beta chain sequence and its context. The antigen remains undetermined. CD45RO-negative, CCR7-positively selected cells formed the naive CD8 fraction, excluding terminally differentiated effector memory CD45RA+ cells. The data were produced by immunoSEQ multiplex PCR, yet TCRdb's version contains in-frame clones alone and is incomplete. The sample has millions of clones, around 96% seen once. This entry comes from a study of shared clonotypes between healthy human individuals. Study-wide results and limits: Memory subsets generally showed lower estimated richness than naive subsets. The study drew on few donors, limiting represented genetic and exposure-history diversity. The researchers took only blood, and tissue repertoires probably look different.

Trimming took 4 bases from V and 2 from J, leaving 11 bases between them. The length of the CDR3 is 13 residues. Looked up from germline, CDR1 is SQVTM and CDR2 is ANQGSEA. This chain links TRBV29-1 with TRBJ1-2; a possible D gene is TRBD1 (5 bases). Sequenced: naive CD8+ T cells sorted from blood. This TCR was recovered from a man between 18 and 29 years old in good health. The CDR3 sequence is CSVGWGGNYGYTF. As DNA, the CDR3 is TGCAGCGTTGGATGGGGCGGCAACTATGGCTACACCTTC.